Below, 8 T cell receptor beta chains from the same sample are listed, as sequenced in a study of blood T cell repertoires in COVID-19. Data came from immunoSEQ multiplex PCR; TCRdb stores just in-frame clones and leaves some out. This table holds around 220,000 clones, around nine tenths found once. The sequencing input was PBMCs or T cells enriched from blood (not recorded which). The receptors stem from a woman aged 45-65 years with acute COVID-19.

The rearrangement joins TRBV27 to TRBJ2-1; TRBD1 matches 8 bases. Per germline, CDR1 MNHEY and CDR2 SMNVEV (reference sequence). The CDR3 is made up of 13 amino acids. The trim removed 7 bases at V and 4 bases at J, leaving 3 bases unmatched. The DNA for the CDR3 is TGTGCCAGCAAACAGGGGGTTTACAATGAGCAGTTCTTC. Its translation: CASKQGVYNEQFF.

The V and J genes are TRBV7-2 and TRBJ2-6; D possibly corresponds to TRBD2 (5 bases). Deletions cut 2 bases from V and 0 bases from J, with 17 bases between. Germline-derived CDR1 and CDR2 are SGHTA and FQGNSA. The CDR3 consists of 19 residues. The CDR3 nucleotides read TGTGCCAGCAGCTTACCGGCCGGCGGGCCGCACTCTGGGGCCAACGTCCTGACTTTC. Its translation is CASSLPAGGPHSGANVLTF.

The gene calls are TRBV3-1 (or the pseudogene TRBV3-2) and TRBJ1-6; D is possibly TRBD1 (6 bases). This CDR3 has 15 residues. V was pared by 1 base and J by 8 bases, with 12 bases between. Germline V gene lookup returns CDR1 LGHDT and CDR2 YNNKEL (reference sequence). In nucleotides, the CDR3 is TGTGCCAGCAGCCAAGGTAGACAGGTTTATTCACCCCTCCACTTT. Encoded protein: CASSQGRQVYSPLHF.

CDR3 protein: CASRRGTSGNNEQFF. Here the CDR3 DNA reads TGTGCCAGCAGGAGAGGGACTAGCGGGAACAATGAGCAGTTCTTC. The rearrangement uses TRBV2 and TRBJ2-1; 13 nucleotides match TRBD2. Per germline, CDR1 SNHLY and CDR2 FYNNEI. The ends lost 6 bases at V and 5 bases at J; junction bases unmatched: 4. This CDR3 has 15 amino acids.

J is TRBJ1-1 and V is TRBV7-2; 7 bases agree with TRBD1. This CDR3 region has 15 residues. Germline trimming cut 5 bases from V and 1 base from J; bases unmatched to any gene: 7. Per the germline V gene, CDR1 is SGHTA and CDR2 is FQGNSA. CDR3 loop: CASSGQELGNTEAFF. The DNA for the CDR3 is TGTGCCAGCAGCGGACAGGAATTGGGGAACACTGAAGCTTTCTTT.

The V and J genes are TRBV9 and TRBJ1-5; D is perhaps TRBD1 (6 bases). The V gene's germline CDR1 is SGDLS and CDR2 YYNGEE. Between the trimmed V and J ends, which lost 3 bases and 2 bases, there was a span of 12 bases. The length of the CDR3 is 15 residues. Written as DNA, the CDR3 is TGTGCCAGCAGCGCAGACCCAGGGGGCAATCAGCCCCAGCATTTT. It codes for CASSADPGGNQPQHF.

The chain uses TRBV27 and TRBJ1-4, with TRBD1 as a possible D gene (5 bases). CDR3 length: 15 residues. The germline V and J ends were trimmed by 1 base and 4 bases, with 10 bases remaining between them. The V gene's germline CDR1 is MNHEY and CDR2 SMNVEV (reference sequence). The CDR3 region has the DNA TGTGCCAGCAGTTTATACGACAGCCGTAATGAAAAACTGTTTTTT. Translating gives CASSLYDSRNEKLFF.

With regard to this clone: This sample also contains other DNA sequences that code for the same CDR3. This chain joins TRBV28 and TRBJ1-2; D is possibly TRBD1 (6 bases). Germline V gene lookup returns CDR1 MDHEN and CDR2 SYDVKM. Trimming removed 5 bases from V and 5 bases from J, with 9 bases in between. This CDR3 spans 12 amino acids. The CDR3 loop is CASSPDRYGYTF. CDR3 in DNA: TGTGCCAGCAGTCCCGACAGGTATGGCTACACCTTC.